A single sample is the source of the 4 T cell receptor beta chains below, sequenced in a study of cytomegalovirus exposure and HLA in healthy donors (TCRdb year 2017). The protocol used for the library was the immunoSEQ multiplex PCR assay. TCRdb re-hosts the immuneACCESS table, in-frame sequences only. Its copies lack some clones; in the studies checked, an unresolved V gene accounts for under half of them, and the cause for the rest is not known. The sample yields roughly 350,000 clones; roughly 85% were counted once. The top ten clones comprise about 0.91% of the sample. The specimen sequenced was PBMCs. These TCRs come from a woman aged 18-29 years in good health and CMV-seronegative.

The chain employs TRBV9 and TRBJ2-2; possibly TRBD1 for D (6 bases). The CDR3 consists of 13 residues. The V end was cut by 5 bases, the J end by 6 bases, with 11 bases between. The V gene's germline CDR1 is SGDLS and CDR2 YYNGEE. The CDR3 loop reads CASSTGFSGELFF. The CDR3 nucleotides are TGTGCCAGCAGTACAGGGTTTTCCGGGGAGCTGTTTTTT.

The rearrangement uses TRBV5-4 and TRBJ2-2, with 11 positions matching TRBD2. The CDR3 spans 15 residues. Trimming took 1 base from V and 7 from J; bases not matched to a gene: 3. Germline V CDR1 and CDR2: SGHNT, YYREEE (reference sequence). CDR3 bases: TGTGCCAGCAGCTTGTGGCTAGCGGGAGGCGGGGAGCTGTTTTTT. Amino acids: CASSLWLAGGGELFF.

This clone has just a few counts. J is TRBJ2-7 and V is TRBV6-5, with D perhaps matching TRBD1 (6 bases). The V and J ends lost 6 bases and 3 bases respectively, with 12 bases between them. This CDR3 has 13 residues. Germline V CDR1 and CDR2: MNHEY, SVGAGI. Here the CDR3 DNA reads TGTGCCAGCAGCCCCAGGGGAGACTACGAGCAGTACTTC. Translating it yields CASSPRGDYEQYF.

This clone appeared once. DNA for the CDR3: TGTGCCACCACCCCTTGGGGCACCTCAGACACTGAAGCTTTCTTT. This sequence encodes CATTPWGTSDTEAFF. The rearrangement joins TRBV6-1 to TRBJ1-1; a weak D match, TRBD1 (5 bases). V was pared by 10 bases and J by 3 bases, with 21 bases between. CDR1 and CDR2 (germline): MNHNS, SASEGT. The CDR3 is made up of 15 amino acids.